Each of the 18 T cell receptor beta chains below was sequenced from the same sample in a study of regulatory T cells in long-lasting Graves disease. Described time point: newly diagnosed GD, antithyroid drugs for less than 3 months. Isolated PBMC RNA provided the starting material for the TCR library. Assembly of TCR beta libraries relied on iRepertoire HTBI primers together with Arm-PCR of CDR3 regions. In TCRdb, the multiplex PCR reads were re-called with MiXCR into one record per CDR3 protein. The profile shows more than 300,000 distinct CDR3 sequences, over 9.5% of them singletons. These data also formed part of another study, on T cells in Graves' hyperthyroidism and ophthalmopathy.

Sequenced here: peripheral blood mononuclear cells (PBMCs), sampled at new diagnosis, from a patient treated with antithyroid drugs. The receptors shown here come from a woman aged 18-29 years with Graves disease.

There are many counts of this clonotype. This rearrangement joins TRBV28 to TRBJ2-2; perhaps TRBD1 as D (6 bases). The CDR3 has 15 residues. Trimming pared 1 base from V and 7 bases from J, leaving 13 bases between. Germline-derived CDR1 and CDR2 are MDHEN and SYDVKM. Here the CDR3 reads CASSLSGTLHGELFF. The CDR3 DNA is TGTGCCAGCAGTTTATCGGGGACACTTCACGGGGAGCTGTTTTTT.

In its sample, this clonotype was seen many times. In nucleotides, the CDR3 is TGTGCCAGCAGAAAAGGGACAGCATACTTAAACTATGGCTACACCTTC. The encoded protein is CASRKGTAYLNYGYTF. The chain employs TRBV6-1 and TRBJ1-2, with TRBD1 matching over 7 bases. The length of the CDR3 is 16 residues. CDR1 MNHNS and CDR2 SASEGT come from the germline V gene. V was clipped by 6 bases and J by 2 bases; unmatched bases: 12.

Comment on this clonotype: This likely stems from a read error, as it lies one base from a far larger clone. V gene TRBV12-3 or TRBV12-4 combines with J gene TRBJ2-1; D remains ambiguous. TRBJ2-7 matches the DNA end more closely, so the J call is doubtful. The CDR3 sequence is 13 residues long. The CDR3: CVSAVKVREEQYF. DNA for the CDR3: TGTGTCAGCGCCGTAAAGGTGCGCGAGGAGCAGTACTTC.

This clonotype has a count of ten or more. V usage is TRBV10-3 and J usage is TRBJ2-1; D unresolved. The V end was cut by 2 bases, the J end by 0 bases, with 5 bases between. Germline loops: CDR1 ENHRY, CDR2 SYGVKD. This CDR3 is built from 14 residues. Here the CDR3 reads CAISERISYNEQFF. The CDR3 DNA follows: TGTGCCATCAGTGAGAGAATCTCCTACAATGAGCAGTTCTTC.

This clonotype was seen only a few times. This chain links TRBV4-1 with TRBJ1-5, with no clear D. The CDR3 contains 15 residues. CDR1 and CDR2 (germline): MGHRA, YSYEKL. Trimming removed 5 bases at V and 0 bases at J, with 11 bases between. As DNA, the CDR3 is TGCGCCAGCAGCGAAAGGGCAGTTAGCAATCAGCCCCAGCATTTT. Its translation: CASSERAVSNQPQHF.

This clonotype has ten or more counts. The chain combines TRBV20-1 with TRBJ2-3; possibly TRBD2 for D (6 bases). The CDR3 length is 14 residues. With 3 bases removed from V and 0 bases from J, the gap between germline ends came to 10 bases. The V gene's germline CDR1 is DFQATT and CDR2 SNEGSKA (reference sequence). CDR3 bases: TGCAGTGCTAGGAGTAGCGGCAGCACAGATACGCAGTATTTT. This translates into CSARSSGSTDTQYF.

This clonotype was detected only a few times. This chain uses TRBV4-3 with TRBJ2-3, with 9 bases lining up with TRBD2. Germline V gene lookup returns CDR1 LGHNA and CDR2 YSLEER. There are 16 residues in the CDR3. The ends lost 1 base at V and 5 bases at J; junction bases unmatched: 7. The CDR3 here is CASSQGQRGAQDTQYF. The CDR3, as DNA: TGCGCCAGCAGCCAAGGGCAGCGGGGGGCCCAAGATACGCAGTATTTT.

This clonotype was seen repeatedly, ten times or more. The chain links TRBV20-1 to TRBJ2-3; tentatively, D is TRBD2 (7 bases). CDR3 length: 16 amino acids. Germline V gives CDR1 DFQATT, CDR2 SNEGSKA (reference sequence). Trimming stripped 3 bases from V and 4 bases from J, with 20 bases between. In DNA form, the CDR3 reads TGCAGTGCTAGTGGACTAGGGGGGAGAACCCCAGATACGCAGTATTTT. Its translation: CSASGLGGRTPDTQYF.

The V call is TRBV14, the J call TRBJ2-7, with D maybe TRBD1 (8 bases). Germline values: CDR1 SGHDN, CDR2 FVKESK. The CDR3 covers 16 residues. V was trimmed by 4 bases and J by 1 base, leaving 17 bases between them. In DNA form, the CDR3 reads TGTGCCAGCAGCCGGGGAGGGACAGGTTATTCCTACGAGCAGTACTTC. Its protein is CASSRGGTGYSYEQYF.

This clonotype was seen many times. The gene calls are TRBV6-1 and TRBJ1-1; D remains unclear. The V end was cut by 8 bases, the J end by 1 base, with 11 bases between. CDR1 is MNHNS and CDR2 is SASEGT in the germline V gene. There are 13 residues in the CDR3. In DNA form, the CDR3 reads TGTGCCAGCGGTTATCGGCAGAACACTGAAGCTTTCTTT. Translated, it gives CASGYRQNTEAFF.

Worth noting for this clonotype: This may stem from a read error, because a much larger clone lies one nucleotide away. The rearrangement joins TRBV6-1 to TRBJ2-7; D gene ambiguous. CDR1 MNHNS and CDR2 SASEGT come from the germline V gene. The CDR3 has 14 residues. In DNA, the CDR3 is TGTGCCGGCAGCCCAAACGGAGCCGTATACGAGCAGTACGTC. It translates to CAGSPNGAVYEQYV.

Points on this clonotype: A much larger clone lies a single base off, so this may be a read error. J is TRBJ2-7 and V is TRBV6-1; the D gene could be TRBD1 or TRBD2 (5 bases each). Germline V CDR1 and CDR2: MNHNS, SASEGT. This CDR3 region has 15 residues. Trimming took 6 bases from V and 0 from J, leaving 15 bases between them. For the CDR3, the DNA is TGTGCCAGCAGCCTCGGGACGGCCAGCTCCTACGAGCAGTACTTC. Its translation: CASSLGTASSYEQYF.

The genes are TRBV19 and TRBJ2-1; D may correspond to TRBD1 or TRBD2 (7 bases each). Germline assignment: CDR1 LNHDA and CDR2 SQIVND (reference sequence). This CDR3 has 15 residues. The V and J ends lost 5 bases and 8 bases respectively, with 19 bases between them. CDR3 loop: CASSRGRGQNDEQFF. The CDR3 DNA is TGTGCCAGTAGTCGAGGGAGGGGGCAGAATGATGAGCAGTTCTTC.

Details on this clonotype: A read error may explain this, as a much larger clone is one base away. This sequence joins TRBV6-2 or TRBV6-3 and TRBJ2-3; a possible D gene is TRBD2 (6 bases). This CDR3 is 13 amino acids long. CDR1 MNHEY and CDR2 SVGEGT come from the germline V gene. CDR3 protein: CASTTGDRDMQYF. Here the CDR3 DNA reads TGTGCCAGCACGACGGGAGATAGAGATATGCAGTATTTT.

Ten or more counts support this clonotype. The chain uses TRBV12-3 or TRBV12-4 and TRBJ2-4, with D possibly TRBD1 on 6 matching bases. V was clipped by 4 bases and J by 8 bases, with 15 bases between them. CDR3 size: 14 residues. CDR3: CASSSLTGSDIQYF. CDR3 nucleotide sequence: TGTGCCAGCAGTTCCTTAACAGGGAGTGACATTCAGTACTTC.

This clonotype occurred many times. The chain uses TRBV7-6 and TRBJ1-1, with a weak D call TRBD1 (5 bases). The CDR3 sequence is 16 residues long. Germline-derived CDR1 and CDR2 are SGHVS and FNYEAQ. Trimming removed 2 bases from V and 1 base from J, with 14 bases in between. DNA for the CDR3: TGTGCCAGCAGCTTATTCGGGGGAGTTGGGAACACTGAAGCTTTCTTT. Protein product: CASSLFGGVGNTEAFF.

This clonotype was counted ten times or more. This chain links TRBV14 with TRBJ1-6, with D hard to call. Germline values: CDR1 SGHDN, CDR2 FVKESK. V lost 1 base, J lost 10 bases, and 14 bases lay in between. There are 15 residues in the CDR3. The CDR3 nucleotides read TGTGCCAGCAGCCAAGTTGCCCCATGGCACTCACCCCTCCACTTT. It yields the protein CASSQVAPWHSPLHF.

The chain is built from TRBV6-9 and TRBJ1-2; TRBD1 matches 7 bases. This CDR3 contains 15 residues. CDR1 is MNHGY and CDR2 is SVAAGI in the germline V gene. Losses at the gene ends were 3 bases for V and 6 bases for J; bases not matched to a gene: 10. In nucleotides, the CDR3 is TGTGCCAGCAGTTACGCAGGGACAGATTCTAATGGCTACACCTTC. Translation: CASSYAGTDSNGYTF.